This entry describes one T cell receptor (beta chain). The sample originates from a study of T cell changes during pregnancy in multiple sclerosis. Sequenced by immunoSEQ multiplex PCR; TCRdb stores in-frame clones only, minus some. The data contain approximately 30,000 clones, roughly 86% of them singletons. Germline-derived CDR1 and CDR2 are MGHRA and YSYEKL. V was trimmed by 0 bases and J by 5 bases, leaving 6 bases between them. CDR3 length: 13 amino acids. The rearrangement joins TRBV4-1 to TRBJ2-3, with unresolved D. The source material was CD8+ T cells from peripheral blood mononuclear cells, sampled before pregnancy. This receptor was taken from a female donor with multiple sclerosis, enrolled in a pregnancy study. This CDR3 reads CASSQEYGDTQYF. CDR3 nucleotides: TGCGCCAGCAGCCAAGAATACGGAGATACGCAGTATTTT.